The 23 T cell receptor beta chains below all came from one sample that was sequenced in a study of tumor and adjacent non-tumor tissue in lung cancer. This sample's RNA came from whole unsorted tissue. The normal lung tissue was taken more than 3 cm from the tumor edge. A modified ARM-PCR protocol with three rounds of nested PCR amplified TCRbeta. TCRdb redid the calling of the multiplex PCR reads with MiXCR, one entry per CDR3 protein. The sample lists 70,000 to 90,000 distinct CDR3 sequences, 65% to 75% seen once, with around 30% in the top ten. The sequenced material came from distant non-tumor lung tissue. The receptors were sampled from a woman aged 45 to 65 with non-small cell lung cancer.

Details on this clonotype: The CDR3 carries no conserved terminal phenylalanine or tryptophan, so it likely arises from a read error. The limits of the CDR3 on the DNA are not certain, so only TCRdb's listed CDR3 is given. This chain connects TRBV7-9 to TRBJ1-1. Counting both end residues, the CDR3 totals 12 amino acids. CDR1 is SEHNR, CDR2 FQNEAQ, per germline (reference sequence). CDR3 protein: CASSLVGEEVFL.

This clonotype was observed a single time. One end of the junction is discordant with germline, which a read error may explain. The V gene is TRBV20-1, the J gene TRBJ2-5; 7 bases align to TRBD1. Per germline, CDR1 DFQATT and CDR2 SNEGSKA (reference sequence). This CDR3 is built from 14 residues. CDR3 nucleotides: TGCGGTGCCACCCCAACCTACAGGGGTCATACCCAGTACTTC. Protein sequence: CGATPTYRGHTQYF.

This clonotype came up a few times. A read error is possible here, since a much larger clone lies one base away. The gene calls are TRBV4-2 and TRBJ2-7; possibly TRBD2 for D (7 bases). This CDR3 is 15 amino acids long. V was shortened by 3 bases and J by 4 bases, with 16 bases between the two germline ends. Germline assignment: CDR1 LGHNA and CDR2 YNFKEQ. The CDR3 DNA reads TGTGCCAGCAGCCATGAACGGGGGGCTGGTTACGAGCAGTACTTC. Protein sequence: CASSHERGAGYEQYF.

Comment on this clonotype: In this CDR3 the conserved last residue, phenylalanine or tryptophan, is missing, so a read error is likely. In nucleotides, the CDR3 is TGTGCCAGCAGTTACCAACAAAACTCTGAGCAGTTCTCC. Protein sequence: CASSYQQNSEQFS. This chain connects TRBV6-6 to TRBJ2-1, with D unclear. The germline CDR1 and CDR2 sequences are MNHNY and SVGAGI (reference sequence). The CDR3 spans 13 residues. V shed 2 bases and J shed 9 bases, with 11 bases lying between them.

Sample share makes this clonotype medium-sized. The genes are TRBV5-4 and TRBJ1-6; TRBD1 matches at 10 bases. CDR1 SGHNT and CDR2 YYREEE come from the germline V gene (reference sequence). V lost 4 bases to trimming and J lost 6 bases; unmatched junction nucleotides: 7. This CDR3 contains 16 residues. For the CDR3, the DNA is TGTGCCAGCAGCCCGGGACAGGGGAGTAGTAATTCACCCCTCCACTTT. This encodes CASSPGQGSSNSPLHF.

The rearrangement joins TRBV28 to TRBJ2-5; 15 bases are a match to TRBD2. With V trimmed by 7 bases and J by 5 bases, 11 bases remained unmatched. Germline loops: CDR1 MDHEN, CDR2 SYDVKM. The CDR3 has 17 residues. CDR3 in amino acids: CASTFRTSGRAVETQYF. In DNA, the CDR3 is TGTGCCAGCACCTTCAGGACTAGCGGGAGGGCCGTGGAGACCCAGTACTTC.

This sequence joins TRBV30 and TRBJ2-1, with 8 bases that match TRBD2. This CDR3 comprises 14 residues. CDR1 is GTSNPN and CDR2 is SVGIG in the germline V gene (reference sequence). V was clipped by 1 base and J by 6 bases; unmatched bases: 5. CDR3 sequence reads: CAWSAPGTSNEQFF. CDR3 DNA: TGTGCCTGGAGTGCCCCAGGGACTAGCAATGAGCAGTTCTTC.

This clonotype was detected only a few times. Since a much larger clone is just one base distant, this may be a read error. This chain joins TRBV4-1 and TRBJ2-7; 9 bases agree with TRBD2. The CDR3 is 16 amino acids. Germline CDR1 is MGHRA and CDR2 is YSYEKL. V shed 0 bases and J 2 bases; nucleotides not matched to a gene: 5. Written as DNA, the CDR3 is TGCGCCAGCAGCCAAGATCCGGCTAGCGGGACCTACGAGCAGTACTTC. The encoded protein is CASSQDPASGTYEQYF.

Only a few counts were recorded for this clonotype. This sequence joins TRBV7-8 and TRBJ2-5; the D gene is possibly TRBD2 (6 bases). Germline CDR1 is SGHVS and CDR2 is FQNEAQ. This CDR3 has 13 amino acids. V was trimmed by 3 bases and J by 5 bases, leaving 10 bases between them. The CDR3 DNA is TGTGCCAGCAGCTTGGAGGGACGGGAGACCCAGTACTTC. Translating it yields CASSLEGRETQYF.

As for this clonotype: A read error may account for a junction end that differs from germline. The J gene is TRBJ2-7, the V gene TRBV11-2, with a possible D match to TRBD1 (6 bases). The CDR3 totals 15 residues. Germline V gene sequence: CDR1 SGHAT, CDR2 FQNNGV. Here the CDR3 reads CASNLSGQSSYEQYF. CDR3 DNA: TGTGCCAGCAACTTAAGTGGACAGAGCTCCTACGAGCAGTACTTC.

With regard to this clonotype: The junction departs from the called germline gene at one end, perhaps through a read error. The V gene is TRBV20-1, the J gene TRBJ2-3; D gene unclear. Per germline, CDR1 DFQATT and CDR2 SNEGSKA (reference sequence). The CDR3 contains 14 residues. Here the CDR3 reads CTPMNQPSTDMQYF. The CDR3 DNA is TGCACCCCCATGAATCAGCCCAGCACAGATATGCAGTATTTT.

The sample holds a few counts of this clonotype. The chain carries TRBV7-9 and TRBJ2-3, with TRBD1 matching over 9 bases. Germline lookup yields CDR1 SEHNR and CDR2 FQNEAQ (reference sequence). The CDR3 loop spans 16 amino acids. With 4 bases clipped from V and 1 base from J, the junction kept 6 bases outside the gene matches. The CDR3 DNA is TGTGCCAGCAGCTCCACGACAGGGGGTGGCACAGATACGCAGTATTTT. This sequence encodes CASSSTTGGGTDTQYF.

A note on this clonotype: Germline and junction disagree at one end, which may indicate a read error. The rearrangement uses TRBV10-3 and TRBJ1-2; TRBD1 matches 12 bases. The CDR3 contains 17 residues. Germline CDR1 reads ENHRY; CDR2 reads SYGVKD. This CDR3 reads CAISDAGQGALPYGHTF. CDR3 bases: TGTGCCATCAGTGATGCGGGACAGGGGGCGCTCCCCTATGGCCACACTTTC.

As concerns this clonotype: At one boundary the junction diverges from the germline segment, which might be a read error. The rearrangement links TRBV5-1 to TRBJ2-5; D remains ambiguous. The germline gives CDR1 SGHRS, CDR2 YFSETQ. This CDR3 has 13 residues. The CDR3 here is CASSFAREETQYF. CDR3 DNA sequence: TGCGCCAGTAGCTTCGCAAGGGAAGAGACCCAGTACTTC.

This clonotype was counted ten times or more. The V gene is TRBV11-2, the J gene TRBJ2-1; TRBD2 matches at 9 bases. CDR1 is SGHAT, CDR2 FQNNGV, per germline. The CDR3 covers 14 residues. V lost 3 bases and J lost 7; bases outside the gene matches: 4. The CDR3 DNA reads TGTGCCAGCAGCTTTAGCGGGAGCTCAAATGAGCAGTTCTTC. Translated: CASSFSGSSNEQFF.

Details on this clonotype: One base away lies a much larger clone, so this may be a sequencing read error. V usage is TRBV6-1 and J usage is TRBJ2-5; D is unclear. The germline CDR1 and CDR2 sequences are MNHNS and SASEGT. The CDR3 length is 14 residues. CDR3: CVSSVDTGSGTQYF. CDR3 DNA sequence: TGTGTCAGCAGTGTCGACACTGGTAGTGGGACCCAGTACTTC.

Worth noting for this clonotype: One junction end disagrees with the germline gene, perhaps due to a read error. The CDR3 DNA reads TGTGCCAGCGGCCAAGATTCGGCTTGCGGGAGTTTGTGTGAGCAATTCTTC. Its translation is CASGQDSACGSLCEQFF. V usage is TRBV4-2 and J usage is TRBJ2-1, with 7 bases that match TRBD2. This CDR3 has 17 amino acids. Per the germline V gene, CDR1 is LGHNA and CDR2 is YNFKEQ.

The table lists this clonotype with a few counts. The chain couples TRBV12-3 or TRBV12-4 to TRBJ2-1; TRBD2 is a possible D gene (5 bases). The CDR3 covers 20 residues. V was cut by 8 bases and J by 0 bases, with 29 bases left in between. The CDR3 DNA reads TGTGCCAGCTTCCCGGGAATCGGTTCCTCGGCTAGAAGCTCCTACAATGAGCAGTTCTTC. Translated: CASFPGIGSSARSSYNEQFF.

This clonotype was detected once. Since the CDR3 does not end with the conserved phenylalanine or tryptophan, this likely comes from a read error. The rearrangement joins TRBV20-1 to TRBJ2-7; TRBD2 aligns across 10 bases. With V trimmed by 5 bases and J by 6 bases, 16 bases remained unmatched. Germline V CDR1 and CDR2: DFQATT, SNEGSKA (reference sequence). The CDR3 is 16 amino acids. The CDR3 bases are TGCAGTGCTCCCCAGGATTTAGCGGGAGGAGTAGGCGAGCAGTACCTC. It specifies CSAPQDLAGGVGEQYL.

As regards this clonotype: Possible read error: a much larger clone is one base away. The gene calls are TRBV6-1 and TRBJ2-3; D may be TRBD1 or TRBD2 (5 bases each). V was pared by 8 bases and J by 4 bases, with 16 bases between. Germline assignment: CDR1 MNHNS and CDR2 SASEGT. The CDR3 has 14 residues. This CDR3 reads CASRDTGLADTQYF. The CDR3, as DNA: TGTGCCAGCCGCGACACGGGGCTCGCAGATACGCAGTATTTT.

The chain employs TRBV20-1 and TRBJ2-3, with 11 bases lining up with TRBD2. J was trimmed by 5 bases and V by 4 bases; bases with no gene match: 8. There are 15 residues in the CDR3. Germline values: CDR1 DFQATT, CDR2 SNEGSKA (reference sequence). CDR3 bases: TGCAGTGCTAAGACTAGCGGGATTTTGGAAGATACGCAGTATTTT. It yields the protein CSAKTSGILEDTQYF.

Concerning this clonotype: Relative to the germline gene, one junction end is altered; a read error may explain this. The chain uses TRBV28 and TRBJ1-4; perhaps TRBD1 as D (6 bases). The CDR3 sequence is 15 residues long. Germline V gives CDR1 MDHEN, CDR2 SYDVKM. This CDR3 is CASSFSGTPNERLFF. The CDR3 nucleotides read TGTGCCAGCAGTTTTTCCGGGACACCGAATGAAAGACTGTTTTTT.

As to this clonotype: The junction departs from germline at one end; a sequencing error may be responsible. V is TRBV11-1 and J is TRBJ2-7; the D is unclear. Germline V gene sequence: CDR1 SGHAT, CDR2 FQDESV (reference sequence). The CDR3 has 13 residues. Here the CDR3 reads CVSSPRASYDQYF. The CDR3 nucleotides are TGTGTCAGCAGCCCTAGGGCATCCTACGACCAGTACTTC.